This T cell receptor (beta chain) was captured by sequencing in a study of spatial heterogeneity in lung cancer. TCR cDNA molecules each carried a unique molecular identifier. TCRdb called the 5' RACE reads again in MiXCR, with one record for every CDR3 protein. This sample carries roughly 28,000 distinct CDR3 sequences, roughly 8.4% of them seen once, and the ten largest clones take around 34%. Study conclusions and caveats: Ubiquitous expanded tumor TCRs showed up in blood more at resection than follow-up.

Regarding time point: sample taken at primary tumor resection. TCRs were sequenced from unsorted whole RNA of tumor, nontumor lung or PBMC. The trim removed 7 bases at V and 7 bases at J, leaving 16 bases unmatched. Germline values: CDR1 MNHNS, CDR2 SASEGT. The CDR3 contains 16 residues. This clonotype turned up a few times. Its antigen remains unidentified. V is TRBV6-1 and J is TRBJ1-5, with TRBD1 matching over 7 bases. Sequences were derived from PBMCs, sampled at surgery. This receptor was obtained from a female donor with early-stage non-small cell lung cancer. In DNA, the CDR3 is TGTGCCAGCACCTACGAGAATGACAGGGTGGTACAGCCCCAGCATTTT. It is translated as CASTYENDRVVQPQHF.